The 27 T cell receptor beta chains listed next were all sequenced from one sample in a study of T cell responses to AZD1222 COVID-19 vaccine. Data came from immunoSEQ multiplex PCR; TCRdb stores just in-frame clones and leaves some out. The sample lists 77,000 or so clones, around 87% occurring once. Here the sequenced sample was peripheral blood, taken 28 days after the second AZD1222 dose. These receptors were collected from an adult who received the AZD1222 COVID-19 vaccine.

This clone is a singleton in its sample. The rearrangement links TRBV3-1 (or the pseudogene TRBV3-2) to TRBJ1-1, with D possibly TRBD1 on 6 matching bases. The CDR3 consists of 15 residues. Germline V gene sequence: CDR1 LGHDT, CDR2 YNNKEL (reference sequence). The V and J ends lost 3 bases and 1 base respectively, with 12 bases between them. CDR3 residues: CASSQPTGPNTEAFF. Here the CDR3 DNA reads TGTGCCAGCAGCCAGCCGACAGGACCGAACACTGAAGCTTTCTTT.

The chain employs TRBV6-5 and TRBJ1-2; possible D gene TRBD1, 6 bases. Looked up from germline, CDR1 is MNHEY and CDR2 is SVGAGI. The length of the CDR3 is 13 residues. The V end lost 3 bases, the J end lost 5 bases, and 10 bases lay between the germline ends. The CDR3 protein is CASSYWQGYGYTF. CDR3 coding DNA: TGTGCCAGCAGTTATTGGCAGGGGTATGGCTACACCTTC.

This clone was counted a single time. The chain uses TRBV30 and TRBJ1-4, with TRBD1 as a possible D gene (5 bases). The V gene's germline CDR1 is GTSNPN and CDR2 SVGIG (reference sequence). The CDR3 has 15 residues. V shed 2 bases and J shed 6 bases, with 16 bases lying between them. The CDR3 nucleotides are TGTGCCTGGAGTCCAAAGGGACTGAATTATGAAAAACTGTTTTTT. This codes for CAWSPKGLNYEKLFF.

V gene TRBV4-3 combines with J gene TRBJ2-3, with 12 bases fitting TRBD2. The CDR3 has 18 residues. J was trimmed by 3 bases and V by 4 bases; bases with no gene match: 11. Germline assignment: CDR1 LGHNA and CDR2 YSLEER. CDR3 in amino acids: CASSPASGGGPWTDTQYF. Here the CDR3 DNA reads TGCGCCAGCAGCCCCGCTAGCGGGGGGGGCCCTTGGACAGATACGCAGTATTTT.

The chain combines TRBV15 with TRBJ2-1, with D possibly being TRBD1 (5 bases). The germline V and J ends were trimmed by 8 bases and 3 bases, with 8 bases remaining between them. CDR1 is LNHNV and CDR2 is YYDKDF in the germline V gene (reference sequence). The CDR3 length is 12 residues. The DNA for the CDR3 is TGTGCCACCGGCGACAGCTACAATGAGCAGTTCTTC. Translating gives CATGDSYNEQFF.

The CDR3 nucleotides are TGTGCCAGCAGCACCTGGACAGGGGAGGTTGGTGGCTACACCTTC. Its translation: CASSTWTGEVGGYTF. The J gene is TRBJ1-2, the V gene TRBV7-2, with 9 bases identical to TRBD1. Unmatched junction bases numbered 11, after V lost 5 bases and J lost 7 bases. This CDR3 comprises 15 residues. Germline CDR1 is SGHTA and CDR2 is FQGNSA.

The chain carries TRBV10-2 and TRBJ1-2; D is ambiguous. This CDR3 spans 14 amino acids. Germline CDR1 and CDR2: WSHSY and SAAADI. V gave up 2 bases and J gave up 7 bases, with 14 bases separating them. The CDR3, as DNA: TGCGCCAGCAGTGAGGACCGGGAATACCGTGGCTACACCTTC. Translating gives CASSEDREYRGYTF.

This clone came up once. This chain links TRBV5-1 with TRBJ2-7; perhaps TRBD1 as D (6 bases). Germline V lookup: CDR1 SGHRS, CDR2 YFSETQ. Trimming stripped 2 bases from V and 4 bases from J, with 10 bases between. CDR3 size: 13 residues. The CDR3 DNA reads as TGCGCCAGCAGCTTTACAGGGTCATACGAGCAGTACTTC. As protein: CASSFTGSYEQYF.

The chain couples TRBV7-9 to TRBJ2-1; D is unclear. The CDR3 covers 13 residues. Trimming pared 0 bases from V and 10 bases from J, leaving 10 bases between. Germline loops: CDR1 SEHNR, CDR2 FQNEAQ (reference sequence). CDR3 sequence reads: CASSLALTEEQFF. Here the CDR3 DNA reads TGTGCCAGCAGCTTAGCGCTGACGGAGGAGCAGTTCTTC.

The chain recombines TRBV6-5 with TRBJ2-1; TRBD1 aligns across 8 bases. V lost 7 bases to trimming and J lost 4 bases; unmatched junction nucleotides: 9. This CDR3 spans 15 amino acids. Germline V CDR1 and CDR2: MNHEY, SVGAGI. The CDR3 DNA sequence: TGTGCCAGCACCACCGACAGGGGATCGTACAATGAGCAGTTCTTC. Its protein is CASTTDRGSYNEQFF.

The chain recombines TRBV28 with TRBJ2-1, with D possibly being TRBD2 (6 bases). V was trimmed by 5 bases and J by 3 bases, leaving 11 bases between them. CDR3 length: 14 residues. Germline CDR1 MDHEN, CDR2 SYDVKM. The CDR3 coding sequence is TGTGCCAGCAGTGGGGGGACTCGCTACAATGAGCAGTTCTTC. Its translation: CASSGGTRYNEQFF.

This clone was counted many times. The chain has TRBV19 and TRBJ1-5; D gene uncertain. The CDR3 has 14 amino acids. Germline lookup yields CDR1 LNHDA and CDR2 SQIVND (reference sequence). V lost 7 bases and J lost 6, with 16 bases in between. This CDR3 is CASTISGFGQPQHF. CDR3 nucleotide sequence: TGTGCCAGTACAATCTCCGGGTTTGGTCAGCCCCAGCATTTT.

J is TRBJ2-7 and V is TRBV28; weak D call: TRBD1 (6 bases). This CDR3 has 13 residues. Germline CDR1 MDHEN, CDR2 SYDVKM. V was trimmed by 8 bases and J by 5 bases, leaving 16 bases between them. CDR3 sequence: CASRDNGIHEQYF. The CDR3 DNA is TGTGCCAGCCGGGACAACGGAATCCACGAGCAGTACTTC.

The chain links TRBV7-9 to TRBJ1-6; D is possibly TRBD1 (6 bases). Trimming removed 3 bases at V and 6 bases at J, with 9 bases between. The CDR3 has 14 amino acids. CDR1 is SEHNR and CDR2 is FQNEAQ in the germline V gene (reference sequence). The CDR3 DNA sequence: TGTGCCAGCAGCTTGGACAGTCGTAATTCACCCCTCCACTTT. This translates into CASSLDSRNSPLHF. Combining the CDR3 with reference TRBV7-9 and TRBJ1-6 gives the whole variable domain DTGVSQNPRHKITKRGQNVTFRCDPISEHNRLYWYRQTLGQGPEFLTYFQNEAQLEKSRLLSDRFSAERPKGSFSTLEIQRTEQGDSAMYLCASSLDSRNSPLHFGNGTRLTVT.

This clone was counted once. The J gene is TRBJ1-6, the V gene TRBV3-1 (or the pseudogene TRBV3-2); D call uncertain. Germline V gives CDR1 LGHDT, CDR2 YNNKEL (reference sequence). CDR3 size: 15 residues. Deletions cut 2 bases from V and 7 bases from J, with 12 bases between. The CDR3 DNA sequence: TGTGCCAGCAGCCAAACCGCCGGGTTCAATTCACCCCTCCACTTT. Its protein is CASSQTAGFNSPLHF.

Points on this clone: Other DNA sequences of this sample code for an identical CDR3. The V call is TRBV30, the J call TRBJ1-3, with unresolved D. V gave up 2 bases and J gave up 4 bases, with 3 bases separating them. Germline V CDR1 and CDR2: GTSNPN, SVGIG (reference sequence). The CDR3 runs 11 residues. CDR3 residues: CAWSKGNTIYF. The CDR3 bases are TGTGCCTGGAGTAAAGGAAACACCATATATTTT.

This sequence joins TRBV5-5 and TRBJ1-3; D ambiguous. Germline V gene sequence: CDR1 SGHKS, CDR2 YYEKEE (reference sequence). Trimming pared 4 bases from V and 0 bases from J, leaving 11 bases between. The CDR3 is made up of 15 amino acids. The CDR3 protein is CASSKLDNSGNTIYF. As DNA, the CDR3 is TGTGCCAGCAGCAAACTTGACAACTCTGGAAACACCATATATTTT.

This clone was seen a few times. The genes are TRBV4-1 and TRBJ2-5; 7 nucleotides match TRBD1. The CDR3 consists of 15 residues. Germline assignment: CDR1 MGHRA and CDR2 YSYEKL. The junction had 3 bases not matched to a gene; V was cut back by 1 base and J by 1 base. This CDR3 is CASSQASGGQETQYF. The CDR3 region has the DNA TGCGCCAGCAGCCAAGCATCAGGGGGCCAAGAGACCCAGTACTTC.

The chain employs TRBV11-2 and TRBJ1-2, with D perhaps TRBD1 (5 bases). This CDR3 spans 14 amino acids. In germline, CDR1 is SGHAT, CDR2 FQNNGV. The V end was cut by 5 bases, the J end by 6 bases, with 16 bases between. Here the CDR3 DNA reads TGTGCCAGCAGCCGCCTCGGGGGGGAGGATGGCTACACCTTC. Translated: CASSRLGGEDGYTF.

J is TRBJ1-4 and V is TRBV19; D is ambiguous. The CDR3 runs to 16 residues. Trimming took off 5 bases at V and 3 bases at J, with 16 bases between the two ends. Looked up from germline, CDR1 is LNHDA and CDR2 is SQIVND (reference sequence). The DNA of the CDR3 is TGTGCCAGTAGTCCCACCGTCCGGGGAGCTAATGAAAAACTGTTTTTT. It specifies CASSPTVRGANEKLFF. Complete variable domain (other parts from reference TRBV19 and TRBJ1-4): DGGITQSPKYLFRKEGQNVTLSCEQNLNHDAMYWYRQDPGQGLRLIYYSQIVNDFQKGDIAEGYSVSREKKESFPLTVTSAQKNPTAFYLCASSPTVRGANEKLFFGSGTQLSVL.

The chain employs TRBV28 and TRBJ2-5; D not resolved. The germline V gene has CDR1 MDHEN and CDR2 SYDVKM. The V gene lost 6 bases and the J gene lost 4 bases, with 15 bases spanning the gap. This CDR3 spans 14 amino acids. The chain's CDR3 is CASSAPLGRETQYF. The CDR3 nucleotides read TGTGCCAGCAGCGCCCCGCTAGGGCGAGAGACCCAGTACTTC.

This chain uses TRBV7-3 with TRBJ2-6; D ambiguous. V lost 8 bases and J lost 0, with 5 bases in between. Germline V CDR1 and CDR2: SGHTA, FQGTGA. The CDR3 sequence is 13 residues long. The CDR3 nucleotides are TGTGCCAGCGGTGTCTCTGGGGCCAACGTCCTGACTTTC. Translation gives CASGVSGANVLTF.

The chain uses TRBV19 and TRBJ1-2, with D uncertain. CDR3 length equals 15 residues. CDR1 LNHDA and CDR2 SQIVND come from the germline V gene (reference sequence). Trimming removed 3 bases at V and 3 bases at J, with 14 bases between. This CDR3 reads CASSIPDGPHYGYTF. In DNA, the CDR3 is TGTGCCAGTAGTATCCCAGACGGGCCCCACTATGGCTACACCTTC. Filled out from reference TRBV19 and TRBJ1-2, the complete variable domain reads DGGITQSPKYLFRKEGQNVTLSCEQNLNHDAMYWYRQDPGQGLRLIYYSQIVNDFQKGDIAEGYSVSREKKESFPLTVTSAQKNPTAFYLCASSIPDGPHYGYTFGSGTRLTVV.

This clone was observed a single time. The V gene is TRBV7-9, the J gene TRBJ2-5; 11 bases match TRBD1. Germline assignment: CDR1 SEHNR and CDR2 FQNEAQ (reference sequence). V shed 6 bases and J 0 bases; nucleotides not matched to a gene: 6. This CDR3 has 16 residues. The CDR3 here is CASSSPDRGHQETQYF. CDR3 in DNA: TGTGCCAGCAGTTCTCCGGACAGGGGGCACCAAGAGACCCAGTACTTC.

J is TRBJ2-7 and V is TRBV14, with a tentative D call TRBD1 (7 bases). V was trimmed by 0 bases and J by 6 bases, leaving 9 bases between them. CDR3 size: 13 residues. The germline gives CDR1 SGHDN, CDR2 FVKESK. The CDR3 loop reads CASSQDQGGEQYF. CDR3 nucleotides: TGTGCCAGCAGCCAAGATCAGGGGGGCGAGCAGTACTTC.

This clone was counted a single time. The chain links TRBV6-5 to TRBJ2-5; 10 bases agree with TRBD1. Germline CDR1 and CDR2: MNHEY and SVGAGI. This CDR3 region has 13 residues. The J segment lost 9 bases and the V segment lost 4 bases, leaving 5 bases of the junction unmatched. The CDR3 protein is CASSSTGGPAQYF. CDR3 bases: TGTGCCAGCAGTTCGACAGGGGGCCCGGCCCAGTACTTC.

The chain links TRBV19 to TRBJ1-2; D is unclear. The germline V gene has CDR1 LNHDA and CDR2 SQIVND (reference sequence). V lost 1 base and J 0 bases, leaving 12 bases between the germline ends. The CDR3 loop spans 16 amino acids. The CDR3 reads CASSIAFGGPNYGYTF. The CDR3 DNA reads as TGTGCCAGTAGTATAGCCTTCGGTGGACCTAACTATGGCTACACCTTC.